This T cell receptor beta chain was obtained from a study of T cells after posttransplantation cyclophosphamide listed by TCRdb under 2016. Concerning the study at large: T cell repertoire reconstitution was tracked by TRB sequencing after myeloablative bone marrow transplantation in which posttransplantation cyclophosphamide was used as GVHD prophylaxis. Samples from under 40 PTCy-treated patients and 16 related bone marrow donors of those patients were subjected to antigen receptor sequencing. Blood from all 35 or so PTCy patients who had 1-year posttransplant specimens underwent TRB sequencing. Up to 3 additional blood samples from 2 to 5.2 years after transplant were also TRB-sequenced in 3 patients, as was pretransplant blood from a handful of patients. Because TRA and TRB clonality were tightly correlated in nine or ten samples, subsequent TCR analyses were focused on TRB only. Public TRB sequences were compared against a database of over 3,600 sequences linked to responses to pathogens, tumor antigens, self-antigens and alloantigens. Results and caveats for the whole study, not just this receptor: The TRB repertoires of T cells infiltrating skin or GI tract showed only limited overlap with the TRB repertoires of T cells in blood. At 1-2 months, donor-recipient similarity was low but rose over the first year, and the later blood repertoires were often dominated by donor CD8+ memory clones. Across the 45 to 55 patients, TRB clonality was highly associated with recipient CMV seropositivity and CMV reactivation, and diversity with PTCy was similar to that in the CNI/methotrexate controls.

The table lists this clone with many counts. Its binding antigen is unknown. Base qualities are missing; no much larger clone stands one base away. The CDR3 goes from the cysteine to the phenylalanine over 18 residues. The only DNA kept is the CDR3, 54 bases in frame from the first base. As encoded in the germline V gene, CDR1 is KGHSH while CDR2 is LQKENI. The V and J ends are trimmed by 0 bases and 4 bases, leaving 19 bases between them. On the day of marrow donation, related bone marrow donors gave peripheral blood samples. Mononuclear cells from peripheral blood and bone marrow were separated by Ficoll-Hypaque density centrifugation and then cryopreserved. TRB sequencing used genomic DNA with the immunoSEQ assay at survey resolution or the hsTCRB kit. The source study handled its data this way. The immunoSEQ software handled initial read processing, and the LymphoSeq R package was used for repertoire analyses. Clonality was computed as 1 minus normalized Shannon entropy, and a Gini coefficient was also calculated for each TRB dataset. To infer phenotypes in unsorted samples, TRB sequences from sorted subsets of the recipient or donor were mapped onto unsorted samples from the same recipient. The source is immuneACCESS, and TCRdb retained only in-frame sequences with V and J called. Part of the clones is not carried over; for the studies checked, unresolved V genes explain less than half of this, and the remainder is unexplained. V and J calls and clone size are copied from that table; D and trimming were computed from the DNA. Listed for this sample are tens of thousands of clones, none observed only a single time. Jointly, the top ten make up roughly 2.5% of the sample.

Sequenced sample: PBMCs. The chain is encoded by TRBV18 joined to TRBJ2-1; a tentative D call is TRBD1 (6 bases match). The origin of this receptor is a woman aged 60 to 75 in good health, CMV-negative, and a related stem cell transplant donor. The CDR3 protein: CASSPPRQGQTSYNEQFF. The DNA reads TGTGCCAGCTCACCACCTCGTCAGGGGCAAACTTCTTACAATGAGCAGTTCTTC.